A selection of T cell receptor beta chains follows, all from one sample in a study of graft-versus-host responses after intestinal transplantation. The data were produced by immunoSEQ multiplex PCR, yet TCRdb's version contains in-frame clones alone and is incomplete. The sample consists of more than 65,000 clones, approximately 91% of them appearing once. The antigens these receptors bind are not known. Sample: unstimulated CD4+ T cells sorted from spleen or lymph node cells, taken before intestinal transplant. The receptor source for this set is a human donor who received an intestinal transplant. Each CDR3 is given with its conserved first and last residue. The D gene is left open where the match is weak. The size entry is marked missing in some rows and otherwise reads once, few, many or a size class.

>-|-|TRBJ1-1|TRBV29-1
TGCAGCGTTGGGGCCCCCCAGCAGAACACTGAAGCTTTCTTT
CSVGAPQQNTEAFF
>-|-|TRBJ2-1|TRBV19
TGTGCCAGTAGTATTGGAGGCGGCGACTACAATGAGCAGTTCTTC
CASSIGGGDYNEQFF
>-|-|TRBJ1-2|TRBV6-1
TGTGCCAGCAGTAAAGGGGCACCTGTTTATGGCTACACCTTC
CASSKGAPVYGYTF
>-|TRBD1|TRBJ2-7|TRBV2
TGTGCCAGCAAGGGACAGCTCTACGAGCAGTACTTC
CASKGQLYEQYF
>-|-|TRBJ2-5|TRBV28
TGTGCCAGCAGCAGGACAGAGAAGACCCAGTACTTC
CASSRTEKTQYF
>-|TRBD2|TRBJ2-1|TRBV27
TGTGCCAGCAGTTTCCGGCCCCGGGGAGTAGCGGGCAGGAACAATGAGCAGTTCTTC
CASSFRPRGVAGRNNEQFF
>-|TRBD2|TRBJ2-7|TRBV19
TGTGCCAGTAGTAAGGCGGGAGCCTACGAGCAGTACTTC
CASSKAGAYEQYF
>-|-|TRBJ2-2|TRBV9
TGTGCCAGCAGCCGAGAACTAGCCCGACATGGCACCGGGGAGCTGTTTTTT
CASSRELARHGTGELFF
>-|TRBD2|TRBJ2-3|TRBV5-3
TGTGCCAGAAGCAGCGGGGCAGGCCGCACAGATACGCAGTATTTT
CARSSGAGRTDTQYF
>-|-|TRBJ1-2|TRBV18
TGTGCCAGCTCACCAGCAGGGGTACGAGGCTACACCTTC
CASSPAGVRGYTF
>-|-|TRBJ2-3|TRBV2
TGTGCCAGCAGCGAGGGGGTTACGCAGTATTTT
CASSEGVTQYF
>-|-|TRBJ2-7|TRBV7-9
TGTGCCAGCAGCTCCTCCTCCTACGAGCAGTACTTC
CASSSSSYEQYF
>-|-|TRBJ1-2|TRBV28
TGTGCCAGCAGTAGGGTTGGGGAGCATGGCTACACCTTC
CASSRVGEHGYTF
>once|TRBD1|TRBJ1-2|TRBV10-3
TGTGCCATCAGTGTCAGGGGGGCGGAGAGCGGCTACACCTTC
CAISVRGAESGYTF
>-|-|TRBJ2-3|TRBV27
TGTGCCAGCAGTTTAGTAGCGGGCACAGATACGCAGTATTTT
CASSLVAGTDTQYF